Ten or more counts support the clone carrying this T cell receptor (beta chain). Its antigen is unknown. The template, approximately 500 ng total RNA, yielded TCR beta cDNA made with a constant-region primer. ARM-PCR, slightly modified, supplied the TCR beta libraries through three nested multiplex PCR rounds. Each of the first two PCR rounds ran approximately 9 cycles with TRBV1-TRBV30 forward and C-beta reverse primers. MiXCR, applied by TCRdb to the multiplex PCR reads, yields one record per CDR3 protein. The table has about 300,000 distinct CDR3 sequences, around three fifths seen once. This entry is derived from a study of tumor-infiltrating lymphocytes in primary liver carcinoma. Study details: These patients were men and women whose ages were 30 to 69 years. Study conclusions and caveats: Without sorting, CD4+ versus CD8+ T cell repertoires were not compared.

Blood RNA was derived from unsorted whole blood, and germline DNA was extracted too. A sample of roughly 4 milliliters of peripheral blood was taken before surgery. With V trimmed by 1 base and J by 4 bases, 4 bases remained unmatched. CDR3 length: 17 amino acids. Germline CDR1 MNHEY, CDR2 SVGAGI. The sequencing sample was made of peripheral blood. This receptor was identified in a man aged 35 to 55 with primary liver carcinoma and hepatitis B virus infection. The chain combines TRBV6-5 with TRBJ2-6, with 10 bases identical to TRBD1. The DNA for the CDR3 is TGTGCCAGCAGTTACTGGGACAGGGGCACGGGGGCCAACGTCCTGACTTTC. Amino acids: CASSYWDRGTGANVLTF.